This TCR beta chain was observed in a study of blood T cell repertoires in COVID-19 (TCRdb year 2020). The study in broad terms: Samples covering the acute and convalescent phases of COVID-19 were provided by collaborators in the United States, Italy and Spain. The prospective study material was composed of cDNA or gDNA derived from T cells, B-cell-depleted T cells, or PBMCs. Subjects who had been exposed to COVID-19, were actively infected with it, or had recovered from it provided the deeply sampled blood TCRbeta repertoires that made up the dataset. A freely available public database, intended as a resource for researchers studying the immune response to SARS-CoV-2, is where the repertoires were released. Samples were obtained from the ongoing ImmuneRACE study (first 160 participants) and from some 1,300 subjects provided by 6 global collaborators. Sample metadata almost always included a de-identified subject ID, COVID-19 status, age in years and sex. Where HLA class I and class II types were available, the types were taken from metadata supplied by the sample provider, not from assay-based typing. Paper-wide results and their limitations: How much clinical and demographic metadata was included differed by source and by participant, and the metadata was provided uncurated.

Concerning this clone itself: Its antigen is still unknown. No much larger clonotype is one base removed from it; base qualities were not supplied.

V drops 7 bases and J drops 7 bases, leaving 11 bases in between. Reading from cysteine to phenylalanine, the CDR3 counts 12 amino acids. The CDR3 DNA has 36 bases and is translated from base 1. Each collaborating institution followed its own protocols to collect whole blood in K2EDTA tubes. Collaborator samples were shipped for TCRbeta analysis as frozen whole blood, isolated PBMCs, or DNA extracted from either sample type. TCRbeta CDR3 regions were amplified from genomic DNA using the immunoSEQ Assay, a bias-controlled multiplex PCR. The paper's processing steps were these. The number of nucleated cells in each sample was estimated from the amplification of reference gene primers within the assay. To quantify the absolute abundance of each unique TCRbeta CDR3 rearrangement, sequence reads were collapsed and filtered. For each sample, productive Simpson clonality was calculated by taking the square root of Simpson's diversity index across productive rearrangements. TCRdb stores this immuneACCESS table with in-frame sequences only. Part of the clones is absent; in the studies checked, under half of the shortfall reflects unresolved V genes, and no reason is known for the rest. V, J and clone size reflect that table, while D and trimming were determined from the DNA. Present in this sample are hundreds of thousands of clones, over 80% of which were seen just once. Approximately 2.6% of the sample rests with the top ten.

The chain links TRBV12-3 or TRBV12-4 with TRBJ1-5; the D gene cannot be resolved reliably. This clonotype was sampled from a woman between 65 and 79 years old with active or convalescent COVID-19. Specimen: peripheral blood. The nucleotide sequence is given as TGTGCCAGCACCCTGGGCGTACAGCCCCAGCATTTT. It is translated as CASTLGVQPQHF.